These 26 T cell receptor beta chains came from one sample sequenced in a study of T cells after yellow fever vaccination. TCRdb ran MiXCR on the 5' RACE reads and lists one entry per CDR3 protein. The data hold fewer than 400,000 distinct CDR3 sequences, with about 10% observed a single time. The sample was CD4+ T cells sorted from PBMCs, taken 45 days after the yellow fever booster vaccination. The receptors come from a man between 18 and 35 years old who received the YFV17D yellow fever vaccine.

The V call is TRBV4-1, the J call TRBJ2-5; maybe TRBD2 (5 bases). V was pared by 0 bases and J by 4 bases, with 9 bases between. The CDR3 spans 14 residues. Germline V gene data show CDR1 as MGHRA and CDR2 as YSYEKL. CDR3 coding DNA: TGCGCCAGCAGCCAAGATGCTCGGGGAGAGACCCAGTACTTC. Protein product: CASSQDARGETQYF.

This chain links TRBV28 with TRBJ1-4, with a tentative D call TRBD1 (5 bases). This CDR3 has 15 residues. The V end lost 5 bases, the J end lost 3 bases, and 13 bases lay between the germline ends. Looked up from germline, CDR1 is MDHEN and CDR2 is SYDVKM. In DNA, the CDR3 is TGTGCCAGCAGTCTCGCAGGGTTAGCTAATGAAAAACTGTTTTTT. Encoded protein: CASSLAGLANEKLFF.

This clonotype was counted between two and nine times. The V and J genes are TRBV5-1 and TRBJ2-1; 10 bases map to TRBD2. Trimming removed 1 base from V and 5 bases from J; junction bases left unmatched: 6. CDR3 length: 16 residues. The V gene's germline CDR1 is SGHRS and CDR2 YFSETQ. In DNA form, the CDR3 reads TGCGCCAGCAGCTTGAGGAGCGGGGGGGCGAACAATGAGCAGTTCTTC. Its protein product is CASSLRSGGANNEQFF.

V is TRBV5-1 and J is TRBJ2-7; maybe TRBD1 (6 bases). Deletions cut 7 bases from V and 2 bases from J, with 13 bases between. This CDR3 comprises 13 residues. Germline values: CDR1 SGHRS, CDR2 YFSETQ. The CDR3, as DNA: TGCGCCAGCGGCTCGGACAGCGCCTACGAGCAGTACTTC. Its translation is CASGSDSAYEQYF.

This clonotype turned up a few times. The gene calls are TRBV9 and TRBJ1-2; perhaps TRBD1 as D (5 bases). The V end lost 4 bases, the J end lost 0 bases, and 16 bases lay between the germline ends. This CDR3 is 16 amino acids long. The germline gives CDR1 SGDLS, CDR2 YYNGEE. CDR3 sequence: CASSPPGTRANYGYTF. Written as DNA, the CDR3 is TGTGCCAGCAGCCCCCCCGGGACGCGTGCTAACTATGGCTACACCTTC.

This sequence joins TRBV6-5 and TRBJ1-5; tentatively, D is TRBD1 (5 bases). The CDR3 spans 14 residues. Between the trimmed V and J ends, which lost 8 bases and 5 bases, there was a span of 16 bases. CDR1 and CDR2 from the germline V gene are MNHEY and SVGAGI. In DNA form, the CDR3 reads TGTGCCAGCGGGCCATGGCAGGGAGATCAGCCCCAGCATTTT. Amino acid sequence: CASGPWQGDQPQHF.

Written as DNA, the CDR3 is TGTGCCAGCAGGAATAAGGGGGCAAGCAATCAGCCCCAGCATTTT. Residues: CASRNKGASNQPQHF. This chain connects TRBV6-5 to TRBJ1-5; 7 bases are shared with TRBD1. With 6 bases clipped from V and 1 base from J, the junction kept 6 bases outside the gene matches. This CDR3 comprises 15 residues. Germline V gene data show CDR1 as MNHEY and CDR2 as SVGAGI.

This clonotype was detected ten times or more. This chain joins TRBV27 and TRBJ2-2, with unresolved D. Germline loops: CDR1 MNHEY, CDR2 SMNVEV (reference sequence). V was pared by 5 bases and J by 3 bases, with 7 bases between. The CDR3 covers 13 residues. CDR3 amino acids: CASSLRYTGELFF. In nucleotides, the CDR3 is TGTGCCAGCAGTCTCCGATACACCGGGGAGCTGTTTTTT.

This clonotype was seen more than once but under ten times. The chain combines TRBV5-6 with TRBJ2-2; D is unresolved. Germline CDR1 and CDR2: SGHDT and YYEEEE. V shed 0 bases and J shed 5 bases, with 17 bases lying between them. The CDR3 is made up of 17 amino acids. Written as DNA, the CDR3 is TGTGCCAGCAGCTTGGCCCATCATATTCAGCGAACCGGGGAGCTGTTTTTT. It specifies CASSLAHHIQRTGELFF.

The V and J genes are TRBV7-9 and TRBJ1-4; tentative D call: TRBD1 (6 bases). The CDR3 extends over 14 amino acids. V dropped 1 base and J dropped 3 bases, with 6 bases sitting between them. Germline V gene data show CDR1 as SEHNR and CDR2 as FQNEAQ (reference sequence). The CDR3 region is CASSLDRANEKLFF. The CDR3 DNA reads TGTGCCAGCAGCTTAGACAGGGCTAATGAAAAACTGTTTTTT.

In this sample, this clonotype turned up many times. The V and J genes are TRBV19 and TRBJ2-3; D perhaps matches TRBD1 (5 bases). V gave up 2 bases and J gave up 4 bases, with 7 bases separating them. The CDR3 runs 13 residues. Germline V gene lookup returns CDR1 LNHDA and CDR2 SQIVND (reference sequence). The CDR3 reads CASSIQGADTQYF. CDR3 in DNA: TGTGCCAGTAGTATACAGGGCGCAGATACGCAGTATTTT.

This clonotype was detected only a few times. The V gene is TRBV12-3 or TRBV12-4, the J gene TRBJ1-1, with a tentative D call TRBD1 (6 bases). The CDR3 extends over 15 amino acids. V gave up 8 bases and J gave up 1 base, with 17 bases separating them. The CDR3: CASQVREGENTEAFF. The CDR3, as DNA: TGTGCCAGCCAAGTTCGCGAGGGGGAGAACACTGAAGCTTTCTTT.

This clonotype was seen more than once but under ten times. The chain employs TRBV27 and TRBJ1-2; D might be TRBD1 (5 bases). The V end was cut by 5 bases, the J end by 2 bases, with 12 bases between. CDR1 and CDR2 from the germline V gene are MNHEY and SMNVEV (reference sequence). The CDR3 is made up of 14 amino acids. The chain's CDR3 is CASSMQDMNYGYTF. CDR3 bases: TGTGCCAGCAGTATGCAGGACATGAACTATGGCTACACCTTC.

V and J are TRBV7-3 and TRBJ2-3; 9 nucleotides line up with TRBD1. Germline V lookup: CDR1 SGHTA, CDR2 FQGTGA. V shed 7 bases, J shed 4 bases, and the junction held 12 bases outside the gene matches. The CDR3 sequence is 16 residues long. The CDR3 region has the DNA TGTGCCAGCACTCAGACGGGACAGGGTGAATCAGATACGCAGTATTTT. Residues: CASTQTGQGESDTQYF.

This clonotype was recorded a few times. The chain is built from TRBV9 and TRBJ2-6; D gene unclear. CDR3 length equals 14 residues. V was trimmed by 3 bases and J by 0 bases, leaving 4 bases between them. Germline V gives CDR1 SGDLS, CDR2 YYNGEE. CDR3 nucleotide sequence: TGTGCCAGCAGCGCCTACTCTGGGGCCAACGTCCTGACTTTC. The encoded protein is CASSAYSGANVLTF.

The sample holds a few counts of this clonotype. V usage is TRBV7-9 and J usage is TRBJ2-1; 13 bases agree with TRBD2. This CDR3 contains 15 residues. The V segment lost 3 bases and the J segment 6 bases; nucleotides outside the gene matches: 2. The germline V gene encodes CDR1 SEHNR and CDR2 FQNEAQ (reference sequence). CDR3 nucleotide sequence: TGTGCCAGCAGCTTTACTAGCGGGGGGGCCAATGAGCAGTTCTTC. Translating gives CASSFTSGGANEQFF.

This clonotype came up a few times. The chain combines TRBV3-1 with TRBJ2-4; D is ambiguous. V was cut by 8 bases and J by 7 bases, with 12 bases left in between. CDR3 length: 12 amino acids. The germline V gene has CDR1 LGHDT and CDR2 YNNKEL (reference sequence). CDR3 nucleotide sequence: TGTGCCAGCTCTGACTCGAGCAACATTCAGTACTTC. The encoded protein is CASSDSSNIQYF.

In this sample, this clonotype turned up a few times. The V call is TRBV2, the J call TRBJ1-5; no firm D call. The CDR3 loop spans 14 amino acids. The germline V gene has CDR1 SNHLY and CDR2 FYNNEI. V lost 6 bases and J lost 6, with 15 bases in between. DNA for the CDR3: TGTGCCAGCAGGGACTTGGGGATGGGTCAGCCCCAGCATTTT. Translating gives CASRDLGMGQPQHF.

This clonotype showed up just a few times. CDR3 amino acids: CASSKTGQPQHF. The CDR3 DNA reads as TGTGCCAGCAGTAAGACCGGTCAGCCCCAGCATTTT. The chain recombines TRBV2 with TRBJ1-5; no clear D gene. The CDR3 covers 12 residues. Germline assignment: CDR1 SNHLY and CDR2 FYNNEI. Trimming removed 5 bases at V and 6 bases at J, with 8 bases between.

This clonotype was recorded many times. The chain employs TRBV5-1 and TRBJ2-1; the D gene is possibly TRBD2 (6 bases). The V end was cut by 3 bases, the J end by 0 bases, with 10 bases between. CDR1 and CDR2 from the germline V gene are SGHRS and YFSETQ. The CDR3 consists of 15 residues. DNA of the CDR3: TGCGCCAGCAGCTCGGACGGGAGCTCCTACAATGAGCAGTTCTTC. Translating gives CASSSDGSSYNEQFF.

This clonotype showed up just a few times. This chain connects TRBV29-1 to TRBJ1-2, with TRBD1 identical over 12 bases. The CDR3 covers 15 residues. The junction had 4 bases not matched to a gene; V was cut back by 4 bases and J by 1 base. Germline CDR1 reads SQVTM; CDR2 reads ANQGSEA. As DNA, the CDR3 is TGCAGCGTTGCGGGACAGGGGGCGGTTAACTATGGCTACACCTTC. Its translation is CSVAGQGAVNYGYTF.

This sequence joins TRBV10-3 and TRBJ1-2; 7 bases agree with TRBD1. Trimming removed 8 bases from V and 2 bases from J; junction bases left unmatched: 5. Germline V gene lookup returns CDR1 ENHRY and CDR2 SYGVKD. The CDR3 has 13 residues. The chain's CDR3 is CAIRDSRNYGYTF. The CDR3 bases are TGTGCCATCCGGGACAGTCGGAACTATGGCTACACCTTC.

There are a few counts of this clonotype. The V call is TRBV3-2, the J call TRBJ2-1; the D call TRBD2 from the table was never checked on the DNA. TRBV3-2 is reported as a pseudogene. This CDR3 has 18 amino acids. The CDR3: CASRLKPGLAGGRNEQFF. The CDR3 region has the DNA TGTGCCAGCAGACTTAAACCGGGACTAGCGGGGGGCAGAAATGAGCAGTTCTTC.

This clonotype was seen only a few times. This sequence joins TRBV3-1 and TRBJ1-2; maybe TRBD1 (6 bases). Germline lookup yields CDR1 LGHDT and CDR2 YNNKEL (reference sequence). V was cut by 1 base and J by 7 bases, with 13 bases left in between. The CDR3 is made up of 14 amino acids. The CDR3 sequence is CASSQGGGAGGYTF. The CDR3 DNA sequence: TGTGCCAGCAGCCAAGGAGGGGGGGCAGGTGGCTACACCTTC. Full variable domain (rest looked up from reference TRBV3-1 and TRBJ1-2): DTAVSQTPKYLVTQMGNDKSIKCEQNLGHDTMYWYKQDSKKFLKIMFSYNNKELIINETVPNRFSPKSPDKAHLNLHINSLELGDSAVYFCASSQGGGAGGYTFGSGTRLTVV.

The table lists this clonotype with many counts. The chain recombines TRBV10-3 with TRBJ2-7, with 7 bases that match TRBD1. The CDR3 consists of 15 residues. CDR1 ENHRY and CDR2 SYGVKD come from the germline V gene. V gave up 2 bases and J gave up 13 bases; unmatched junction bases: 17. The CDR3 spells CAISETGTDSKGCYF. DNA for the CDR3: TGTGCCATCAGTGAGACCGGGACAGACTCAAAAGGGTGCTACTTC.

The chain is built from TRBV5-1 and TRBJ1-1; D uncertain. CDR3 size: 13 residues. V dropped 3 bases and J dropped 1 base, with 7 bases sitting between them. Germline values: CDR1 SGHRS, CDR2 YFSETQ. CDR3 sequence reads: CASSSPANTEAFF. The CDR3 DNA is TGCGCCAGCAGCTCACCTGCGAACACTGAAGCTTTCTTT.